The 16 T cell receptor beta chains presented below share a single source sample, sequenced in a study of blood T cell repertoires in COVID-19. Assay: immunoSEQ multiplex PCR; the TCRdb copy retains only in-frame clones and omits some. The sample lists almost 55,000 clones, just over 85% occurring once. The sequencing input was peripheral blood. The origin of the receptors is a human donor in a cohort sampled during active COVID-19.

The V and J genes are TRBV5-1 and TRBJ2-7; TRBD1 agrees at 7 bases. V gave up 5 bases and J gave up 0 bases; unmatched junction bases: 8. Per germline, CDR1 SGHRS and CDR2 YFSETQ. The CDR3 loop spans 15 amino acids. CDR3 region: CASSSTGSVSYEQYF. Here the CDR3 DNA reads TGCGCCAGCAGTTCGACAGGGTCGGTCTCCTACGAGCAGTACTTC.

The chain is built from TRBV30 and TRBJ1-3; TRBD1 might be the D (5 bases). Trimming took off 4 bases at V and 0 bases at J, with 10 bases between the two ends. The length of the CDR3 is 14 residues. Per the germline V gene, CDR1 is GTSNPN and CDR2 is SVGIG (reference sequence). In nucleotides, the CDR3 is TGTGCCTGGAACGGGGGGTTCTCTGGAAACACCATATATTTT. Its protein is CAWNGGFSGNTIYF.

The rearrangement joins TRBV19 to TRBJ1-2; a possible D gene is TRBD1 (6 bases). Trimming pared 4 bases from V and 8 bases from J, leaving 14 bases between. The CDR3 has 13 amino acids. Germline V gene lookup returns CDR1 LNHDA and CDR2 SQIVND (reference sequence). CDR3 in amino acids: CASSSTGIRGYTF. CDR3 nucleotides: TGTGCCAGTAGTAGTACAGGGATTAGGGGCTACACCTTC.

This chain uses TRBV2 with TRBJ2-3; D is perhaps TRBD1 (6 bases). The V gene's germline CDR1 is SNHLY and CDR2 FYNNEI. CDR3 length equals 17 residues. The V gene lost 3 bases and the J gene lost 2 bases, with 18 bases spanning the gap. The CDR3 protein is CASSDLTRGPPTDTQYF. CDR3 coding DNA: TGTGCCAGCAGTGACCTTACCAGGGGACCCCCCACAGATACGCAGTATTTT.

The genes are TRBV6-5 and TRBJ2-1, with D perhaps TRBD2 (6 bases). The germline V gene has CDR1 MNHEY and CDR2 SVGAGI. The CDR3 totals 12 residues. V was trimmed by 2 bases and J by 10 bases, leaving 9 bases between them. The CDR3 coding sequence is TGTGCCAGCAGTTACGGTGCGGGGGAGCAGTTCTTC. It translates to CASSYGAGEQFF.

J is TRBJ2-7 and V is TRBV5-8; 9 nucleotides align to TRBD2. J gave up 3 bases and V 4 bases, and 8 bases lay outside the gene matches. Per the germline V gene, CDR1 is SGHTS and CDR2 is YDEGEE. The CDR3 extends over 15 amino acids. CDR3 region: CASSPLSGGGYEQYF. CDR3 DNA sequence: TGTGCCAGCAGCCCTCTTAGCGGGGGTGGCTACGAGCAGTACTTC.

The J gene is TRBJ1-4, the V gene TRBV10-2; possible D gene TRBD1, 6 bases. This CDR3 has 15 amino acids. The germline V and J ends were trimmed by 3 bases and 3 bases, with 11 bases remaining between them. In germline, CDR1 is WSHSY, CDR2 SAAADI. The CDR3 spells CASSDQSGANEKLFF. CDR3 DNA: TGCGCCAGCAGTGACCAGTCAGGGGCTAATGAAAAACTGTTTTTT.

This clone showed up just once. The J gene is TRBJ1-2, the V gene TRBV29-1, with a possible D match to TRBD1 (5 bases). From germline, CDR1 is SQVTM and CDR2 ANQGSEA. Trimming removed 3 bases at V and 6 bases at J, with 14 bases between. The CDR3 contains 13 residues. The CDR3: CSVEDTGANGYTF. DNA of the CDR3: TGCAGCGTTGAGGACACAGGCGCGAATGGCTACACCTTC.

The V gene is TRBV27, the J gene TRBJ2-3; D call uncertain. Germline V gene lookup returns CDR1 MNHEY and CDR2 SMNVEV (reference sequence). This CDR3 region has 15 residues. The ends were cut back, 0 bases at V and 0 bases at J, with 7 bases in the middle. CDR3 in amino acids: CASSLSPQSTDTQYF. In nucleotides, the CDR3 is TGTGCCAGCAGTTTATCCCCCCAGAGCACAGATACGCAGTATTTT.

This sequence joins TRBV11-1 and TRBJ2-7, with TRBD1 matching over 7 bases. In germline, CDR1 is SGHAT, CDR2 FQDESV (reference sequence). With V trimmed by 3 bases and J by 5 bases, 4 bases remained unmatched. This CDR3 has 13 amino acids. The CDR3 DNA reads as TGTGCCAGCAGCTTTGAGGGGGCCCACGAGCAGTACTTC. It specifies CASSFEGAHEQYF.

The chain joins TRBV28 to TRBJ1-6; D call uncertain. Germline CDR1 reads MDHEN; CDR2 reads SYDVKM. The CDR3 spans 16 residues. Trimming took 5 bases from V and 4 from J, leaving 15 bases between them. DNA of the CDR3: TGTGCCAGCAGTCTCTTGGAGGGCGGTTATAATTCACCCCTCCACTTT. It specifies CASSLLEGGYNSPLHF.

V usage is TRBV5-1 and J usage is TRBJ2-1; 11 bases line up with TRBD2. The CDR3 totals 16 residues. CDR1 is SGHRS and CDR2 is YFSETQ in the germline V gene. J gave up 13 bases and V 0 bases, and 12 bases lay outside the gene matches. For the CDR3, the DNA is TGCGCCAGCAGCTTGGCCGGGGTAGCGGGAGGGCCTGAACAGTTCTTC. This codes for CASSLAGVAGGPEQFF.

The genes are TRBV5-1 and TRBJ2-2, with a tentative D call TRBD2 (5 bases). V lost 6 bases and J lost 1, with 10 bases in between. The CDR3 runs 14 residues. The V gene's germline CDR1 is SGHRS and CDR2 YFSETQ. The CDR3 DNA is TGCGCCAGCAAGGCTAGCTTGAACACCGGGGAGCTGTTTTTT. This encodes CASKASLNTGELFF.

This clone has a handful of counts. The genes are TRBV3-1 (or the pseudogene TRBV3-2) and TRBJ1-2; D remains ambiguous. Trimming took 0 bases from V and 6 from J, leaving 8 bases between them. Germline CDR1 is LGHDT and CDR2 is YNNKEL (reference sequence). CDR3 length: 13 residues. This CDR3 reads CASSQDQAHGYTF. The CDR3 coding sequence is TGTGCCAGCAGCCAAGATCAGGCACATGGCTACACCTTC.

J is TRBJ2-3 and V is TRBV5-6; 8 bases line up with TRBD2. Germline V lookup: CDR1 SGHDT, CDR2 YYEEEE. The CDR3 runs to 17 residues. V trimming: 0 bases; J trimming: 4 bases; junction bases outside the gene matches: 10. The DNA for the CDR3 is TGTGCCAGCAGCTTGGGGGCTACTAGCGGTGGGTCAGATACGCAGTATTTT. It specifies CASSLGATSGGSDTQYF.

The CDR3, as DNA: TGTGCCAGCAGTCCGGGACAGGGGGTAGCTGGGGCCAACGTCCTGACTTTC. Protein product: CASSPGQGVAGANVLTF. This chain links TRBV27 with TRBJ2-6, with TRBD1 matching 11 bases. J lost 2 bases, V lost 5 bases, and 5 bases had no gene match. The CDR3 sequence is 17 residues long. Germline lookup yields CDR1 MNHEY and CDR2 SMNVEV (reference sequence). The complete variable domain, with remaining parts taken from reference TRBV27 and TRBJ2-6, reads EAQVTQNPRYLITVTGKKLTVTCSQNMNHEYMSWYRQDPGLGLRQIYYSMNVEVTDKGDVPEGYKVSRKEKRNFPLILESPSPNQTSLYFCASSPGQGVAGANVLTFGAGSRLTVL.